The clone carrying this T cell receptor beta chain was counted once. Its antigen remains unknown. This CDR3 has 13 residues. CDR1 and CDR2 from the germline V gene are MNHEY and SVGAGI. Deletions cut 6 bases from V and 8 bases from J, with 16 bases between. The data originate from a study of cytomegalovirus exposure and HLA in healthy donors. Primers for the PCR totalled 60 Vbeta and 13 Jbeta. The assay was immunoSEQ multiplex PCR, and TCRdb's table has in-frame clones only and misses some. The table lists about 210,000 clones, about 77% of them singletons. Study outcomes and limitations: Because they were indistinguishable, some V segments, including TRBV6-2 and TRBV6-3, were excluded. Through in vitro validation, three CMV-associated chains were shown to be specific for CMV antigens.

The origin of this receptor is a boy aged 5-17 years in good health and CMV-seronegative. The sequenced material came from PBMCs. This sequence joins TRBV6-5 and TRBJ1-2; D may be TRBD1 (6 bases). The CDR3 spells CASRDTGSLGYTF. The CDR3 region has the DNA TGTGCCAGCAGGGACACAGGGAGTTTGGGCTACACCTTC.